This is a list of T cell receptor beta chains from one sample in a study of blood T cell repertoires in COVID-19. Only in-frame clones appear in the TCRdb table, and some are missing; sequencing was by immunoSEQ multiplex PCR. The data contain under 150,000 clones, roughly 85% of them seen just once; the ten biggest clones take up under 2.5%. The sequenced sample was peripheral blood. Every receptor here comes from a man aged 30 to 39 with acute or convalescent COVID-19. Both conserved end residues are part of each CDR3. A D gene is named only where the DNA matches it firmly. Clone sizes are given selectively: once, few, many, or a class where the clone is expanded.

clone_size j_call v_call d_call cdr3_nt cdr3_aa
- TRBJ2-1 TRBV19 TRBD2 TGTGCCAGTAGCTGGGGGACTACGTACAATGAGCAGTTCTTC CASSWGTTYNEQFF
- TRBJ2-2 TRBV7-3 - TGTGCCAGCAGCAAGAACCGCGGCACCGGGGAGCTGTTTTTT CASSKNRGTGELFF
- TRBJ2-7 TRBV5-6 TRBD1 TGTGCCAGCAGCCCCGGGACAGGGAGTCCTTTCCACGAGCAGTACTTT CASSPGTGSPFHEQYF
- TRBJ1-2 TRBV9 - TGTGCCAGCAGCGGAAACAGGGCTTCCTATGGCTACACCTTC CASSGNRASYGYTF
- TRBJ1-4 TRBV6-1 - TGTGCCAGCAGTGACAGGGGAGGGGAAAAACTGTTTTTT CASSDRGGEKLFF
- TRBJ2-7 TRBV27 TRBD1 TGTGCCAGCAGTTTATTTCGGGACAGGGGAGTGGAAGAGCAGTACTTC CASSLFRDRGVEEQYF
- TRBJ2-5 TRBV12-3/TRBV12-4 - TGTGCCAGCAGTTTAACGCAGTCCCGATACTTC CASSLTQSRYF
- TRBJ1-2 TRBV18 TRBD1 TGTGCCAGCTCACCAATTGGTTTCTCGTCCCGGGACAGGACCTCCTATGGCTACACCTTC CASSPIGFSSRDRTSYGYTF
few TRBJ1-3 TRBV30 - TGTGCCTGGAGTCTGACAGGCAACTCTGGAAACACCATATATTTT CAWSLTGNSGNTIYF
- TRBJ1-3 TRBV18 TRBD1 TGTGCCAGCTCACCAGCGACAGGGGGAATAGGAAACACCATATATTTT CASSPATGGIGNTIYF
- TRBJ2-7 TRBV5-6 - TGTGCCAGCAGCCGATGGGACACAGCTACCGAGCAGTACTTC CASSRWDTATEQYF
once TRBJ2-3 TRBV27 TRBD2 TGTGCCAGCAGTTTACGGCTAGCGGGGGGCACAGATACGCAGTATTTT CASSLRLAGGTDTQYF
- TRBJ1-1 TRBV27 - TGTGCCAGCAGTTTTGACCGCCTAGGCACTGAAGCTTTCTTT CASSFDRLGTEAFF
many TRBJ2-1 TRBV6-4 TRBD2 TGTGCCAGCAGTGACTCCTCTAGCGGGAGTTACAATGAGCAGTTCTTC CASSDSSSGSYNEQFF
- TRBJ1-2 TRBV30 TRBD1 TGTGCCTGCTGGGACAGGGGGGTATATGGCTACACCTTC CACWDRGVYGYTF
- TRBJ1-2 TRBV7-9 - TGTGCCAGCAGCTTAGTGTGGGGGCCCAATGACTATGGCTACACCTTC CASSLVWGPNDYGYTF
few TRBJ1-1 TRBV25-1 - TGTGCCAGCAGTGGCCGTGCCGGGAACACTGAAGCTTTCTTT CASSGRAGNTEAFF
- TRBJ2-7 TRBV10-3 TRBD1 TGTGCCATCAGCGGACAGGGTGGAGGCGAGCAGTACTTC CAISGQGGGEQYF
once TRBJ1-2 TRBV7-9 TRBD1 TGTGCCAGCAGCCCGGGGACAGCGGTATTTAACTATGGCTACACCTTC CASSPGTAVFNYGYTF
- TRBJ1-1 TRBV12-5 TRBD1 TGTGCTAGTGGTTCATGGACAGGGCCAAGTGAAGCTTTCTTT CASGSWTGPSEAFF
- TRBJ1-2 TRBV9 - TGTGCCAGCAGCGTAGTAGGAGGGAACTATGGCTACACCTTC CASSVVGGNYGYTF
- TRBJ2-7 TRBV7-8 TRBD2 TGTGCCAGCAGCTTAGCACCGGGACTAGCGGTAACCTACGAGCAGTACTTC CASSLAPGLAVTYEQYF
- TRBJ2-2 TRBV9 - TGTGCCAGCAGCTCCCACCGGGAGAGGGGCCCCGGGGAGCTGTTTTTT CASSSHRERGPGELFF